One sample yielded the 18 T cell receptor beta chains listed below, sequenced in a study of T cells in Graves' hyperthyroidism and ophthalmopathy. RNA transcripts gave rise to amplified TCR beta CDR3 regions. A set of HTBI primers served as the primers for a first-round RT-PCR of the TCR CDR3. TCRdb reprocessed the multiplex PCR reads with MiXCR, giving one entry per CDR3 protein. Of about 550,000 distinct CDR3 sequences in the sample, roughly 20% were seen once. Source material: blood. These receptors were obtained from a man in his late teens or twenties with Graves' hyperthyroidism.

This clonotype was seen many times. V gene TRBV27 combines with J gene TRBJ2-7, with D hard to call. Germline CDR1 is MNHEY and CDR2 is SMNVEV (reference sequence). This CDR3 is built from 13 residues. V lost 7 bases to trimming and J lost 3 bases, with 13 bases between them. For the CDR3, the DNA is TGTGCCAGCACCACACTGGGGAACTACGAGCAGTACTTC. Encoded protein: CASTTLGNYEQYF.

In this sample, this clonotype turned up a few times. The chain's CDR3 is CSAERGGYEQYF. The CDR3, as DNA: TGCAGTGCCGAGCGGGGGGGCTACGAGCAGTACTTC. The chain couples TRBV20-1 to TRBJ2-7, with TRBD2 matching 10 bases. CDR3 size: 12 residues. J gave up 3 bases and V 6 bases, and 2 bases lay outside the gene matches. Germline CDR1 DFQATT, CDR2 SNEGSKA (reference sequence).

CDR3 sequence reads: CASSSTIDTEAFF. In DNA, the CDR3 is TGTGCCAGCAGCTCCACAATAGACACTGAAGCTTTCTTT. V usage is TRBV7-3 and J usage is TRBJ1-1; D gene ambiguous. Trimming cost V 4 bases and J 3 bases, with 9 bases left between them. CDR3 length equals 13 residues. The germline V gene has CDR1 SGHTA and CDR2 FQGTGA.

At least ten counts were recorded for this clonotype. The chain uses TRBV12-3 or TRBV12-4 and TRBJ1-2, with D unclear. The CDR3 is made up of 11 amino acids. V was clipped by 8 bases and J by 8 bases, with 12 bases between them. This CDR3 is CASAFLGGYTF. The CDR3 DNA is TGTGCCAGCGCCTTCCTTGGGGGCTACACCTTC.

The gene calls are TRBV19 and TRBJ2-5, with 7 bases identical to TRBD1. V was pared by 3 bases and J by 2 bases, with 9 bases of the junction left unmatched. CDR1 and CDR2 (germline): LNHDA, SQIVND (reference sequence). The CDR3 is 16 residues long. CDR3 amino acids: CASSIFSGQPQETQYF. DNA of the CDR3: TGTGCCAGTAGTATTTTTTCGGGACAGCCACAAGAGACCCAGTACTTC.

This clonotype was seen repeatedly, ten times or more. V gene TRBV7-2 combines with J gene TRBJ2-5; a possible D gene is TRBD2 (6 bases). Germline V gene data show CDR1 as SGHTA and CDR2 as FQGNSA. This CDR3 spans 14 amino acids. V was trimmed by 6 bases and J by 2 bases, leaving 13 bases between them. Here the CDR3 reads CASSPGDSQETQYF. The CDR3 bases are TGTGCCAGCAGTCCCGGGGACTCTCAAGAGACCCAGTACTTC.

V usage is TRBV12-3 or TRBV12-4 and J usage is TRBJ1-5; D not certain. Trimming left V 5 bases short and J 10 bases short, with 12 bases between. This CDR3 region has 12 residues. The CDR3 region is CASSTFHIPQHF. As DNA, the CDR3 is TGTGCCAGCAGTACCTTCCACATCCCCCAGCATTTT.

V usage is TRBV27 and J usage is TRBJ1-5; TRBD1 is a possible D gene (6 bases). The CDR3 contains 14 residues. Deletions cut 5 bases from V and 7 bases from J, with 15 bases between. Germline-derived CDR1 and CDR2 are MNHEY and SMNVEV (reference sequence). The CDR3 bases are TGTGCCAGCAGTCCCTGGACAGAAGGGCAGCCCCAGCATTTT. Amino acids: CASSPWTEGQPQHF.

This clonotype was seen ten or more times. V is TRBV28 and J is TRBJ1-2, with TRBD1 identical over 8 bases. Per the germline V gene, CDR1 is MDHEN and CDR2 is SYDVKM. With V trimmed by 6 bases and J by 4 bases, 10 bases remained unmatched. The CDR3 spans 15 residues. CDR3 amino acids: CASRKQGGPGYGYTF. In DNA form, the CDR3 reads TGTGCCAGCAGGAAACAGGGGGGTCCAGGCTATGGCTACACCTTC.

Notes on this clonotype: This may come from a read error, since a much larger clone is one base off. In this CDR3 the conserved last residue, phenylalanine or tryptophan, is missing, so a read error is likely. The V and J genes are TRBV6-1 and TRBJ2-2; D uncertain. Germline V CDR1 and CDR2: MNHNS, SASEGT. The CDR3 is made up of 11 amino acids. The V and J ends lost 6 bases and 7 bases respectively, with 6 bases between them. The CDR3 coding sequence is TGTGCCAGCAGAAGGGACGGGGAGCTGTTTTTG. Translated, it gives CASRRDGELFL.

This clonotype was recorded many times. The chain uses TRBV6-1 and TRBJ1-2, with D hard to call. Germline CDR1 and CDR2: MNHNS and SASEGT. The CDR3 spans 12 residues. Trimming took 7 bases from V and 4 from J, leaving 10 bases between them. CDR3 residues: CASTGRSYGYTF. CDR3 bases: TGTGCCAGCACCGGACGGAGCTATGGCTACACCTTC.

This clonotype was seen at least ten times. The chain has TRBV5-1 and TRBJ2-7; weak D call: TRBD2 (6 bases). The germline V and J ends were trimmed by 4 bases and 2 bases, with 19 bases remaining between them. The germline CDR1 and CDR2 sequences are SGHRS and YFSETQ. This CDR3 is built from 16 residues. This CDR3 is CASSPGRGSLAYEQYF. In DNA form, the CDR3 reads TGCGCCAGCAGCCCTGGTCGGGGGTCATTGGCCTACGAGCAGTACTTC.

For this clonotype: Just one base apart from a much larger clone, this may be a read error. The chain carries TRBV7-9 and TRBJ1-2; TRBD1 matches 7 bases. This CDR3 contains 12 residues. The J segment lost 2 bases and the V segment lost 10 bases, leaving 4 bases of the junction unmatched. Germline lookup yields CDR1 SEHNR and CDR2 FQNEAQ (reference sequence). The CDR3 loop reads CATETGNYGYTF. The CDR3 DNA reads as TGTGCCACCGAGACAGGGAACTATGGCTACACCTTC.

Ten or more counts support this clonotype. The V and J genes are TRBV15 and TRBJ2-7; tentative D call: TRBD2 (6 bases). The CDR3 contains 12 residues. The V end lost 0 bases, the J end lost 12 bases, and 12 bases lay between the germline ends. In germline, CDR1 is LNHNV, CDR2 YYDKDF (reference sequence). The chain's CDR3 is CATSRDRGKRYF. DNA for the CDR3: TGTGCCACCAGCAGAGATCGGGGGAAACGGTACTTC. Full variable domain (remainder filled in from reference TRBV15 and TRBJ2-7): DAMVIQNPRYQVTQFGKPVTLSCSQTLNHNVMYWYQQKSSQAPKLLFHYYDKDFNNEADTPDNFQSRRPNTSFCFLDIRSPGLGDTAMYLCATSRDRGKRYFGPGTRLTVT.

The chain joins TRBV7-8 to TRBJ2-7; D possibly matches TRBD1 or TRBD2 (6 bases each). Germline V gene data show CDR1 as SGHVS and CDR2 as FQNEAQ. V was trimmed by 5 bases and J by 4 bases, leaving 21 bases between them. The CDR3 has 16 amino acids. The CDR3 nucleotides read TGTGCCAGCAGCCCGATGTGGGCAGGGGACTCTTACGAGCAGTACTTC. It translates to CASSPMWAGDSYEQYF.

J is TRBJ2-2 and V is TRBV28; 7 nucleotides agree with TRBD2. Germline V gene data show CDR1 as MDHEN and CDR2 as SYDVKM. V was pared by 7 bases and J by 1 base, with 3 bases of the junction left unmatched. The CDR3 is made up of 14 amino acids. The CDR3 DNA reads TGTGCCAGCATCAAGCGGGAGAACACCGGGGAGCTGTTTTTT. Translation gives CASIKRENTGELFF.

The chain couples TRBV28 to TRBJ1-2; TRBD1 might be the D (6 bases). V was clipped by 3 bases and J by 3 bases, with 11 bases between them. Per germline, CDR1 MDHEN and CDR2 SYDVKM. CDR3 length: 14 residues. DNA of the CDR3: TGTGCCAGCAGTTTGGGGGGCGGGTACTATGGCTACACCTTC. It specifies CASSLGGGYYGYTF.

This clonotype was counted many times. This chain links TRBV30 with TRBJ1-1; D unresolved. This CDR3 has 16 amino acids. V lost 0 bases to trimming and J lost 0 bases, with 14 bases between them. Looked up from germline, CDR1 is GTSNPN and CDR2 is SVGIG (reference sequence). The CDR3 sequence is CAWSVFQVPMNTEAFF. The CDR3 DNA reads TGTGCCTGGAGTGTATTTCAGGTCCCGATGAACACTGAAGCTTTCTTT.